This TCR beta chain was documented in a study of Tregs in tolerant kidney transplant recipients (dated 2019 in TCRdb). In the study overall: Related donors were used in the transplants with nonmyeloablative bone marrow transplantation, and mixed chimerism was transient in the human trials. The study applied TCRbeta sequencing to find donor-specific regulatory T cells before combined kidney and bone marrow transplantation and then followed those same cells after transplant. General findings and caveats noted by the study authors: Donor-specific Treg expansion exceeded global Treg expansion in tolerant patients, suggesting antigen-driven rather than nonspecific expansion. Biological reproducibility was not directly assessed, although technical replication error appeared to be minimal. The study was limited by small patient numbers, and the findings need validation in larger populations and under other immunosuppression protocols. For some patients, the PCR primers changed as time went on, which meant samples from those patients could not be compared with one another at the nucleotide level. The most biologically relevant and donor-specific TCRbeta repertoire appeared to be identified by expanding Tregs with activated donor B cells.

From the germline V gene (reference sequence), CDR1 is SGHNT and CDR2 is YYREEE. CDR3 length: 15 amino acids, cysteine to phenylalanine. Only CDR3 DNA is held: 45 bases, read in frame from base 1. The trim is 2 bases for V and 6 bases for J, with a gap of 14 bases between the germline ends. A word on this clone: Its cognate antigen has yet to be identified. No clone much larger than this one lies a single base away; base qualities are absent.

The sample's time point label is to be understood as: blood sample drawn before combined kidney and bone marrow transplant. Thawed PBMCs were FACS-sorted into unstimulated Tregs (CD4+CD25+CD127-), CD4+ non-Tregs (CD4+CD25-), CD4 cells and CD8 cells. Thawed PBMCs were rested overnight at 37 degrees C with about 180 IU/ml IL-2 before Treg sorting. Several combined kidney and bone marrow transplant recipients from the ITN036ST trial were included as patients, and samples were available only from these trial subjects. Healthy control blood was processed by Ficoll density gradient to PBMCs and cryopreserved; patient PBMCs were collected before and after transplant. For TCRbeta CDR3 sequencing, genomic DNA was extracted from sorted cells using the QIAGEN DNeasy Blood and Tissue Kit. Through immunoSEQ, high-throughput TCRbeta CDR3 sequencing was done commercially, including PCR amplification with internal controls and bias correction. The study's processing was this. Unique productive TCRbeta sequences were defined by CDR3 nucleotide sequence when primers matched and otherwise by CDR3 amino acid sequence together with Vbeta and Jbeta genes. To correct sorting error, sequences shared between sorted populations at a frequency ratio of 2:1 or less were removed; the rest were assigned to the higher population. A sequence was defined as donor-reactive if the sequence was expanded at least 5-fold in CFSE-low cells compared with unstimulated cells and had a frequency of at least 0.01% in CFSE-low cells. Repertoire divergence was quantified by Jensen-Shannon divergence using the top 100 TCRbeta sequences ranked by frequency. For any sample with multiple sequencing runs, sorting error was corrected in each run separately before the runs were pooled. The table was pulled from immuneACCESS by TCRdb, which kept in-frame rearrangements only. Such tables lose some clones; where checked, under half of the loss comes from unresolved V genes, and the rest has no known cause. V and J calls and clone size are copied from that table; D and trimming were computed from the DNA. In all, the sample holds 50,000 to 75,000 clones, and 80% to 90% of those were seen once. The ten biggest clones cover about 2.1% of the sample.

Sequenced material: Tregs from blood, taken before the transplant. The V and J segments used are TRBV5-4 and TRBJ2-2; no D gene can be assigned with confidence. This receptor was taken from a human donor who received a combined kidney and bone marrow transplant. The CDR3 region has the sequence CASSFDTARAGELFF. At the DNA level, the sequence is TGTGCCAGCAGCTTCGACACCGCTCGAGCCGGGGAGCTGTTTTTT.